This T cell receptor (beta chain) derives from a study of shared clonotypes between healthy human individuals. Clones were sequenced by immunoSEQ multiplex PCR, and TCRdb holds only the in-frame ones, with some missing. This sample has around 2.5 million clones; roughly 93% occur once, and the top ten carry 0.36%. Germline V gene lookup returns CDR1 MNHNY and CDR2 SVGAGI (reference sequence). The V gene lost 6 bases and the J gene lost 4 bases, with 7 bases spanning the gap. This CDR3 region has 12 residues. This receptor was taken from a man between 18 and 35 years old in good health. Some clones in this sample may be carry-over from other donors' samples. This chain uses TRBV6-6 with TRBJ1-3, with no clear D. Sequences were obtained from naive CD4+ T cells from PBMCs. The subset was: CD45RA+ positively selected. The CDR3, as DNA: TGTGCCAGCAGACCCGACGGAAACACCATATATTTT. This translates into CASRPDGNTIYF.